The 27 T cell receptor beta chains below were found in one sample sequenced in a study of tumour-infiltrating T cells in Burkitt lymphoma. Repertoires were generated with immunoSEQ multiplex PCR, while TCRdb's copy carries only in-frame clones and drops some. Here the sample spans 13,000 to 15,000 clones, approximately 85% being singletons. The sample consisted of tumor tissue. These receptors all stem from a human donor with diffuse large B-cell lymphoma.

The V gene is TRBV29-1, the J gene TRBJ1-1; D gene ambiguous. The V end was cut by 7 bases, the J end by 3 bases, with 6 bases between. The CDR3 sequence is 10 residues long. The germline gives CDR1 SQVTM, CDR2 ANQGSEA. In nucleotides, the CDR3 is TGCAGCGCCCAGGACACTGAAGCTTTCTTT. Amino acid sequence: CSAQDTEAFF.

This clone showed up just once. The chain links TRBV6-4 to TRBJ1-2; no firm D call. V gave up 0 bases and J gave up 2 bases, with 10 bases separating them. This CDR3 is built from 15 residues. Germline V gene data show CDR1 as MRHNA and CDR2 as SNTAGT. CDR3 nucleotide sequence: TGTGCCAGCAGTGACTCGAGTCGTGCAAACTATGGCTACACCTTC. Its translation: CASSDSSRANYGYTF.

The chain carries TRBV6-4 and TRBJ1-2; D unresolved. The CDR3 contains 14 residues. Germline V gene sequence: CDR1 MRHNA, CDR2 SNTAGT. The ends were cut back, 6 bases at V and 7 bases at J, with 18 bases in the middle. The CDR3 coding sequence is TGTGCCAGCAGCTCATCGAGGAGGGCCTCTGGCTACACCTTC. Residues: CASSSSRRASGYTF.

The table lists this clone with a count of one. The chain joins TRBV11-2 to TRBJ2-5; 7 bases are a match to TRBD2. There are 14 residues in the CDR3. Germline V gene sequence: CDR1 SGHAT, CDR2 FQNNGV. With 6 bases clipped from V and 5 bases from J, the junction kept 9 bases outside the gene matches. CDR3 nucleotide sequence: TGTGCCAGCAGGGACCGACTAGCCGGCGAGACCCAGTACTTC. Its translation: CASRDRLAGETQYF. Together with reference TRBV11-2 and TRBJ2-5, the CDR3 gives the full variable domain: EAGVAQSPRYKIIEKRQSVAFWCNPISGHATLYWYQQILGQGPKLLIQFQNNGVVDDSQLPKDRFSAERLKGVDSTLKIQPAKLEDSAVYLCASRDRLAGETQYFGPGTRLLVL.

The V call is TRBV2, the J call TRBJ1-2, with unresolved D. This CDR3 is built from 13 residues. The V gene's germline CDR1 is SNHLY and CDR2 FYNNEI. Trimming cost V 7 bases and J 4 bases, with 13 bases left between them. CDR3 bases: TGTGCCAGCACTACGGGCAGCTTCTATGGCTACACCTTC. Protein: CASTTGSFYGYTF. The full variable domain, its missing parts supplied by reference TRBV2 and TRBJ1-2, is EPEVTQTPSHQVTQMGQEVILRCVPISNHLYFYWYRQILGQKVEFLVSFYNNEISEKSEIFDDQFSVERPDGSNFTLKIRSTKLEDSAMYFCASTTGSFYGYTFGSGTRLTVV.

The chain carries TRBV6-1 and TRBJ1-2; possible D gene TRBD1, 5 bases. Per germline, CDR1 MNHNS and CDR2 SASEGT. CDR3 length: 15 amino acids. The V gene lost 8 bases and the J gene lost 4 bases, with 20 bases spanning the gap. The CDR3 protein is CASGTGGVTLYGYTF. The CDR3 DNA reads as TGTGCCAGCGGAACGGGAGGGGTTACCCTCTATGGCTACACCTTC.

The V and J genes are TRBV18 and TRBJ2-5; tentative D call: TRBD2 (5 bases). Trimming cost V 2 bases and J 4 bases, with 8 bases left between them. The V gene's germline CDR1 is KGHSH and CDR2 LQKENI. CDR3 size: 13 residues. CDR3 region: CASSPGRLETQYF. CDR3 DNA sequence: TGTGCCAGCTCACCAGGGAGACTAGAGACCCAGTACTTC.

With respect to this clone: Different DNA sequences within this sample yield the same CDR3. The rearrangement joins TRBV7-2 to TRBJ1-3, with a weak D call TRBD1 (6 bases). V was clipped by 2 bases and J by 2 bases, with 13 bases between them. Per germline, CDR1 SGHTA and CDR2 FQGNSA. The CDR3 is made up of 16 amino acids. The CDR3, as DNA: TGTGCCAGCAGCTTAAGGGGGACGGGGACTGGAAACACCATATATTTT. Translating it yields CASSLRGTGTGNTIYF.

The chain links TRBV5-1 to TRBJ2-7, with 9 nucleotides matching TRBD1. The germline V gene has CDR1 SGHRS and CDR2 YFSETQ. This CDR3 region has 14 residues. V was clipped by 3 bases and J by 3 bases; unmatched bases: 4. CDR3 loop: CASSYGDRDYEQYF. Here the CDR3 DNA reads TGCGCCAGCAGCTATGGGGACAGGGACTACGAGCAGTACTTC. Using reference TRBV5-1 and TRBJ2-7 for the parts outside the CDR3, the full variable domain is KAGVTQTPRYLIKTRGQQVTLSCSPISGHRSVSWYQQTPGQGLQFLFEYFSETQRNKGNFPGRFSGRQFSNSRSEMNVSTLELGDSALYLCASSYGDRDYEQYFGPGTRLTVT.

The V and J genes are TRBV7-3 and TRBJ1-2; D is possibly TRBD1 (6 bases). The CDR3 runs to 13 residues. Trimming pared 2 bases from V and 8 bases from J, leaving 12 bases between. CDR1 SGHTA and CDR2 FQGTGA come from the germline V gene. The CDR3 DNA is TGTGCCAGCAGCTTACCAGGGGCGGAGGGCTACACCTTC. Protein sequence: CASSLPGAEGYTF.

The chain links TRBV5-6 to TRBJ2-7; D is uncertain. The germline V gene has CDR1 SGHDT and CDR2 YYEEEE. With 3 bases removed from V and 5 bases from J, the gap between germline ends came to 9 bases. This CDR3 has 12 amino acids. The CDR3 is CASSSLGHEQYF. The DNA of the CDR3 is TGTGCCAGCAGCTCGTTAGGGCACGAGCAGTACTTC.

The chain joins TRBV4-1 to TRBJ2-7, with 12 bases fitting TRBD2. Trimming removed 2 bases from V and 2 bases from J; junction bases left unmatched: 1. Germline CDR1 reads MGHRA; CDR2 reads YSYEKL. CDR3 size: 15 residues. The CDR3 reads CASSQLAGGTYEQYF. The DNA for the CDR3 is TGCGCCAGCAGCCAACTAGCGGGGGGGACCTACGAGCAGTACTTC.

The sample holds one count of this clone. The genes are TRBV15 and TRBJ2-5, with 8 bases identical to TRBD1. Germline V CDR1 and CDR2: LNHNV, YYDKDF (reference sequence). This CDR3 region has 16 residues. V lost 0 bases, J lost 4 bases, and 7 bases stayed unmatched. This CDR3 is CATSRDLDRDGETQYF. The DNA for the CDR3 is TGTGCCACCAGCAGAGACCTGGACAGGGACGGAGAGACCCAGTACTTC.

The gene calls are TRBV7-9 and TRBJ2-5, with TRBD2 matching 7 bases. The end of the DNA aligns better with TRBJ2-7, so the J call may be wrong. The length of the CDR3 is 14 residues. Per the germline V gene, CDR1 is SEHNR and CDR2 is FQNEAQ (reference sequence). The DNA of the CDR3 is TGTGCCAGCAGCTCCGGCAGCGGGAAGTACGAGCAGTACTTC. It specifies CASSSGSGKYEQYF.

This rearrangement joins TRBV4-3 to TRBJ2-6; tentatively, D is TRBD1 (5 bases). V was pared by 0 bases and J by 3 bases, with 15 bases between. The CDR3 is made up of 18 amino acids. Per germline, CDR1 LGHNA and CDR2 YSLEER. This CDR3 reads CASSQDSQGSFGANVLTF. The DNA of the CDR3 is TGCGCCAGCAGCCAAGATAGCCAGGGAAGCTTTGGGGCCAACGTCCTGACTTTC.

CDR3 bases: TGTGCCACCAGCAGAAATTACAGGGGCGAGCAGTACTTC. Amino acid sequence: CATSRNYRGEQYF. J is TRBJ2-7 and V is TRBV15; the match to TRBD1 covers 7 bases. The V gene end was trimmed by 2 bases and the J gene end by 6 bases; junction bases not matched to a gene: 4. CDR1 is LNHNV and CDR2 is YYDKDF in the germline V gene (reference sequence). CDR3 length equals 13 residues. The full variable domain, completed using reference TRBV15 and TRBJ2-7, is DAMVIQNPRYQVTQFGKPVTLSCSQTLNHNVMYWYQQKSSQAPKLLFHYYDKDFNNEADTPDNFQSRRPNTSFCFLDIRSPGLGDTAMYLCATSRNYRGEQYFGPGTRLTVT.

V is TRBV2 and J is TRBJ2-7, with TRBD1 identical over 7 bases. The germline gives CDR1 SNHLY, CDR2 FYNNEI. V trimming: 7 bases; J trimming: 1 base; junction bases outside the gene matches: 7. The CDR3 is 14 amino acids. The CDR3 sequence: CASNVGQRSYEQYF. CDR3 bases: TGTGCCAGCAATGTGGGACAGAGATCCTACGAGCAGTACTTC. The full variable domain, rest sourced from reference TRBV2 and TRBJ2-7, is EPEVTQTPSHQVTQMGQEVILRCVPISNHLYFYWYRQILGQKVEFLVSFYNNEISEKSEIFDDQFSVERPDGSNFTLKIRSTKLEDSAMYFCASNVGQRSYEQYFGPGTRLTVT.

The gene calls are TRBV2 and TRBJ2-7; the D gene could be TRBD1 or TRBD2 (5 bases each). The CDR3 is 13 residues long. V shed 7 bases and J shed 0 bases, with 10 bases lying between them. Germline CDR1 and CDR2: SNHLY and FYNNEI. The DNA for the CDR3 is TGTGCCAGCATGGCAGGGAGCTCCTACGAGCAGTACTTC. It encodes CASMAGSSYEQYF.

This chain links TRBV5-4 with TRBJ2-7, with 8 nucleotides matching TRBD1. From germline, CDR1 is SGHNT and CDR2 YYREEE (reference sequence). The CDR3 totals 16 residues. The V gene end was trimmed by 3 bases and the J gene end by 2 bases; junction bases not matched to a gene: 10. The CDR3 protein is CASSWGTGIGTYEQYF. CDR3 DNA sequence: TGTGCCAGCAGCTGGGGGACAGGAATCGGGACCTACGAGCAGTACTTC.

The chain combines TRBV6-5 with TRBJ2-1; TRBD2 matches at 8 bases. The CDR3 runs to 15 residues. Trimming cost V 8 bases and J 8 bases; bases outside gene matches: 14. Per germline, CDR1 MNHEY and CDR2 SVGAGI. The CDR3 DNA reads TGTGCCAGCCAAACCTTAGCGGGAAGGATGGATGAGCAGTTCTTC. Encoded protein: CASQTLAGRMDEQFF.

The chain employs TRBV18 and TRBJ2-7; D gene unclear. The length of the CDR3 is 13 residues. CDR1 and CDR2 from the germline V gene are KGHSH and LQKENI. V was clipped by 3 bases and J by 1 base, with 7 bases between them. The CDR3 coding sequence is TGTGCCAGCTCACCCGAACGATCCTACGAGCAGTACTTC. It specifies CASSPERSYEQYF. Together with reference TRBV18 and TRBJ2-7, the CDR3 gives the full variable domain: NAGVMQNPRHLVRRRGQEARLRCSPMKGHSHVYWYRQLPEEGLKFMVYLQKENIIDESGMPKERFSAEFPKEGPSILRIQQVVRGDSAAYFCASSPERSYEQYFGPGTRLTVT.

This chain links TRBV6-5 with TRBJ2-7; D may be TRBD1 or TRBD2 (6 bases each). Germline V gene sequence: CDR1 MNHEY, CDR2 SVGAGI. Trimming removed 2 bases at V and 1 base at J, with 9 bases between. This CDR3 has 14 residues. The CDR3 here is CASSYRGPSYEQYF. The CDR3 DNA reads TGTGCCAGCAGTTACCGGGGGCCGTCCTACGAGCAGTACTTC.

V and J are TRBV9 and TRBJ1-6, with D perhaps TRBD1 (5 bases). The CDR3 has 13 residues. In germline, CDR1 is SGDLS, CDR2 YYNGEE. V was cut by 0 bases and J by 7 bases, with 5 bases left in between. This chain's CDR3 is CASSVEGNSPLHF. In DNA form, the CDR3 reads TGTGCCAGCAGCGTAGAGGGGAATTCACCCCTCCACTTT.

This rearrangement joins TRBV29-1 to TRBJ2-3; D tentatively reads TRBD1 or TRBD2 (5 bases each). Trimming removed 4 bases from V and 5 bases from J, with 16 bases in between. This CDR3 contains 14 residues. Germline CDR1 is SQVTM and CDR2 is ANQGSEA. This chain's CDR3 is CSVGDRLAGDTQYF. CDR3 in DNA: TGCAGCGTTGGGGACCGGCTAGCCGGAGATACGCAGTATTTT.

In DNA form, the CDR3 reads TGTGCCAGCAGCTTACAGGGGGCTGTCAACTATGGCTACACCTTC. This encodes CASSLQGAVNYGYTF. This chain joins TRBV7-2 and TRBJ1-2; 8 nucleotides line up with TRBD1. Germline CDR1 SGHTA, CDR2 FQGNSA. CDR3 length equals 15 residues. The trim removed 2 bases at V and 2 bases at J, leaving 4 bases unmatched.

The chain links TRBV4-1 to TRBJ2-7, with TRBD2 matching 7 bases. V lost 0 bases and J lost 3; bases outside the gene matches: 5. The CDR3 extends over 15 amino acids. Germline loops: CDR1 MGHRA, CDR2 YSYEKL. CDR3 sequence reads: CASSQDRGGDYEQYF. The CDR3 DNA reads as TGCGCCAGCAGCCAAGATCGGGGAGGGGACTACGAGCAGTACTTC.

The V and J genes are TRBV14 and TRBJ2-1; no clear D. CDR3 length: 13 residues. Germline values: CDR1 SGHDN, CDR2 FVKESK. V was clipped by 1 base and J by 5 bases, with 6 bases between them. For the CDR3, the DNA is TGTGCCAGCAGCCAAGTTGGTAACAATGAGCAGTTCTTC. This encodes CASSQVGNNEQFF.